A single sample gave rise to the 30 T cell receptor beta chains below, sequenced in a study of shared clonotypes between healthy human individuals. CD45RO-negative, CCR7-selected cells formed the naive CD8 fraction, which excluded terminally differentiated effector memory CD45RA+ cells. Using immunoSEQ multiplex PCR, the repertoire was profiled, and TCRdb retains in-frame clones only, with some absent. The sample yields about 2 million clones, approximately 95% seen once. The sample was naive CD8+ T cells sorted from blood. These receptors all stem from a young man in good health.

V usage is TRBV19 and J usage is TRBJ2-4, with TRBD1 matching over 9 bases. From germline, CDR1 is LNHDA and CDR2 SQIVND (reference sequence). This CDR3 spans 13 amino acids. V shed 3 bases and J 15 bases; nucleotides not matched to a gene: 9. The CDR3 is CASSILPRDRVYF. The CDR3 coding sequence is TGTGCCAGTAGTATTTTGCCCCGGGACAGGGTGTACTTC.

Comments on this clone: This same CDR3 is encoded by further DNA sequences in the sample. The rearrangement joins TRBV27 to TRBJ2-7; D possibly uses TRBD1 or TRBD2 (5 bases each). V dropped 3 bases and J dropped 3 bases, with 12 bases sitting between them. CDR1 MNHEY and CDR2 SMNVEV come from the germline V gene (reference sequence). This CDR3 region has 14 residues. CDR3 amino acids: CASSLGGDGYEQYF. CDR3 bases: TGTGCCAGCAGTTTGGGTGGGGACGGCTACGAGCAGTACTTC.

The V call is TRBV7-6, the J call TRBJ2-7, with D possibly being TRBD2 (5 bases). Germline V lookup: CDR1 SGHVS, CDR2 FNYEAQ. V lost 0 bases, J lost 0 bases, and 12 bases lay in between. The CDR3 runs 16 residues. The CDR3: CASSLAQERPSYEQYF. CDR3 nucleotide sequence: TGTGCCAGCAGCTTAGCGCAGGAGCGGCCCTCCTACGAGCAGTACTTC.

V usage is TRBV2 and J usage is TRBJ1-6; D gene unclear. The CDR3 is 16 residues long. Trimming removed 7 bases from V and 5 bases from J, with 18 bases in between. Per the germline V gene, CDR1 is SNHLY and CDR2 is FYNNEI. The CDR3 DNA sequence: TGTGCCAGCATCCGAAGTTGGGAAGATAATAATTCACCCCTCCACTTT. Translation gives CASIRSWEDNNSPLHF.

The chain joins TRBV9 to TRBJ2-3, with a possible D match to TRBD2 (6 bases). The CDR3 has 16 amino acids. Germline CDR1 and CDR2: SGDLS and YYNGEE. Trimming removed 4 bases from V and 0 bases from J, with 15 bases in between. This CDR3 reads CASSTPRAGSTDTQYF. CDR3 sequence (DNA): TGTGCCAGCAGCACCCCTCGAGCGGGTAGCACAGATACGCAGTATTTT.

The chain joins TRBV6-5 to TRBJ2-7, with D possibly being TRBD1 (7 bases). Trimming pared 2 bases from V and 7 bases from J, leaving 15 bases between. Germline-derived CDR1 and CDR2 are MNHEY and SVGAGI. CDR3 size: 14 residues. The CDR3 DNA follows: TGTGCCAGCAGTTACGGTCAGGGGGGCTTGGAGCAGTACTTC. It yields the protein CASSYGQGGLEQYF.

The chain couples TRBV6-5 to TRBJ2-7; no firm D call. Trimming took 10 bases from V and 7 from J, leaving 20 bases between them. From germline, CDR1 is MNHEY and CDR2 SVGAGI. The CDR3 covers 13 residues. DNA for the CDR3: TGTGCCATCAAGGTCGGAGCCTTACAGGAGCAGTACTTC. It specifies CAIKVGALQEQYF.

The genes are TRBV28 and TRBJ2-7; TRBD2 matches at 7 bases. The CDR3 contains 12 residues. The V gene end was trimmed by 6 bases and the J gene end by 6 bases; junction bases not matched to a gene: 5. Per the germline V gene, CDR1 is MDHEN and CDR2 is SYDVKM. The CDR3 region is CASSLAEGEQYF. As DNA, the CDR3 is TGTGCCAGCAGCCTAGCGGAAGGCGAGCAGTACTTC.

The chain is built from TRBV10-3 and TRBJ2-7; tentatively, D is TRBD1 (6 bases). This CDR3 region has 15 residues. CDR1 is ENHRY and CDR2 is SYGVKD in the germline V gene. V lost 0 bases and J lost 7, with 16 bases in between. The CDR3 reads CAISESSGVPWEQYF. DNA of the CDR3: TGTGCCATCAGTGAGTCCTCAGGGGTACCGTGGGAGCAGTACTTC.

The V call is TRBV11-1, the J call TRBJ2-7; 16 bases map to TRBD2. Germline V gene sequence: CDR1 SGHAT, CDR2 FQDESV (reference sequence). Unmatched junction bases numbered 6, after V lost 5 bases and J lost 5 bases. The CDR3 has 16 residues. CDR3 loop: CASSTGTSGGAHEQYF. The CDR3 nucleotides are TGTGCCAGCAGCACTGGGACTAGCGGGGGGGCCCACGAGCAGTACTTC. Based on the CDR3 plus reference TRBV11-1 and TRBJ2-7, the full variable domain is EAEVAQSPRYKITEKSQAVAFWCDPISGHATLYWYRQILGQGPELLVQFQDESVVDDSQLPKDRFSAERLKGVDSTLKIQPAELGDSAMYLCASSTGTSGGAHEQYFGPGTRLTVT.

A remark on this clone: This sample also contains other DNA sequences that code for the same CDR3. J is TRBJ1-1 and V is TRBV30, with D possibly TRBD1 on 5 matching bases. Germline CDR1 and CDR2: GTSNPN and SVGIG (reference sequence). CDR3 length equals 14 residues. The V and J ends lost 0 bases and 5 bases respectively, with 13 bases between them. The chain's CDR3 is CAWSVVAGATEAFF. Written as DNA, the CDR3 is TGTGCCTGGAGTGTAGTCGCCGGGGCTACTGAAGCTTTCTTT.

This sequence joins TRBV28 and TRBJ1-3; D is uncertain. The germline V and J ends were trimmed by 1 base and 8 bases, with 12 bases remaining between them. Germline loops: CDR1 MDHEN, CDR2 SYDVKM. This CDR3 contains 14 residues. This chain's CDR3 is CASSLSGGGDTIYF. In nucleotides, the CDR3 is TGTGCCAGCAGTTTATCAGGCGGAGGAGACACCATATATTTT.

This rearrangement joins TRBV6-6 to TRBJ2-7; the D gene is possibly TRBD2 (5 bases). This CDR3 contains 13 residues. Germline assignment: CDR1 MNHNY and CDR2 SVGAGI (reference sequence). Trimming took 5 bases from V and 0 from J, leaving 8 bases between them. CDR3 nucleotide sequence: TGTGCCAGCAGTACGGGGAGCTCCTACGAGCAGTACTTC. This encodes CASSTGSSYEQYF.

The chain has TRBV6-1 and TRBJ1-3, with no clear D. V lost 1 base, J lost 0 bases, and 7 bases lay in between. The CDR3 contains 15 residues. Germline values: CDR1 MNHNS, CDR2 SASEGT. The CDR3 region has the DNA TGTGCCAGCAGTGAAGGACCGGTCTCTGGAAACACCATATATTTT. Protein sequence: CASSEGPVSGNTIYF.

The J gene is TRBJ2-7, the V gene TRBV5-1; D gene uncertain. CDR3 length equals 14 residues. Germline V lookup: CDR1 SGHRS, CDR2 YFSETQ. Trimming removed 2 bases at V and 3 bases at J, with 12 bases between. CDR3 coding DNA: TGCGCCAGCAGCTTAAATCCAGGATACTACGAGCAGTACTTC. It specifies CASSLNPGYYEQYF.

The CDR3 coding sequence is TGTGCCAGCAGTGAATTAACGGGGTTGGATGAGCAGTTCTTC. Translating it yields CASSELTGLDEQFF. The chain couples TRBV25-1 to TRBJ2-1; possibly TRBD2 for D (5 bases). The CDR3 runs to 14 residues. V lost 1 base to trimming and J lost 8 bases, with 12 bases between them. The germline V gene has CDR1 MGHDK and CDR2 SYGVNS. Using reference TRBV25-1 and TRBJ2-1 for the parts outside the CDR3, the full variable domain is EADIYQTPRYLVIGTGKKITLECSQTMGHDKMYWYQQDPGMELHLIHYSYGVNSTEKGDLSSESTVSRIRTEHFPLTLESARPSHTSQYLCASSELTGLDEQFFGPGTRLTVL.

The gene calls are TRBV4-1 and TRBJ2-1, with TRBD2 identical over 9 bases. The length of the CDR3 is 16 residues. After removal of 2 bases from V and 3 bases from J, the junction contained 5 bases not matched to a gene. Germline V gene data show CDR1 as MGHRA and CDR2 as YSYEKL. The CDR3 loop is CASSQHTSGFYNEQFF. CDR3 in DNA: TGCGCCAGCAGCCAACACACTAGCGGGTTCTACAATGAGCAGTTCTTC.

The rearrangement joins TRBV11-1 to TRBJ2-7; no firm D call. V dropped 3 bases and J dropped 2 bases, with 8 bases sitting between them. The CDR3 is 13 amino acids. Germline CDR1 SGHAT, CDR2 FQDESV (reference sequence). CDR3 sequence (DNA): TGTGCCAGCAGCTTTGTCGGAGCCTACGAGCAGTACTTC. Translating it yields CASSFVGAYEQYF. Together with reference TRBV11-1 and TRBJ2-7, the CDR3 gives the full variable domain: EAEVAQSPRYKITEKSQAVAFWCDPISGHATLYWYRQILGQGPELLVQFQDESVVDDSQLPKDRFSAERLKGVDSTLKIQPAELGDSAMYLCASSFVGAYEQYFGPGTRLTVT.

The V and J genes are TRBV19 and TRBJ2-1; 7 bases agree with TRBD2. V was pared by 5 bases and J by 8 bases, with 6 bases of the junction left unmatched. The CDR3 is 13 residues long. Germline CDR1 reads LNHDA; CDR2 reads SQIVND (reference sequence). The CDR3 is CASSLLRGDEQFF. The CDR3 DNA reads as TGTGCCAGTAGTCTGCTTCGGGGGGATGAGCAGTTCTTC.

The chain is built from TRBV19 and TRBJ1-3; weak D call: TRBD1 (5 bases). The V gene lost 6 bases and the J gene lost 2 bases, with 14 bases spanning the gap. Germline values: CDR1 LNHDA, CDR2 SQIVND (reference sequence). This CDR3 has 15 residues. For the CDR3, the DNA is TGTGCCAGTAGGTCGGGGGTTACGGCTGGAAACACCATATATTTT. It yields the protein CASRSGVTAGNTIYF. Full variable domain (missing parts from reference TRBV19 and TRBJ1-3): DGGITQSPKYLFRKEGQNVTLSCEQNLNHDAMYWYRQDPGQGLRLIYYSQIVNDFQKGDIAEGYSVSREKKESFPLTVTSAQKNPTAFYLCASRSGVTAGNTIYFGEGSWLTVV.

As regards this clone: The sample contains more than one DNA sequence encoding this CDR3. The chain has TRBV27 and TRBJ1-5; D is uncertain. V lost 3 bases to trimming and J lost 3 bases, with 3 bases between them. The CDR3 consists of 12 residues. Germline loops: CDR1 MNHEY, CDR2 SMNVEV (reference sequence). The CDR3 sequence is CASSFSNQPQHF. CDR3 in DNA: TGTGCCAGCAGTTTCTCCAATCAGCCCCAGCATTTT.

CDR3 sequence (DNA): TGTGCCATCAGCGGGGGGCCCACCACAGATACGCAGTATTTT. Translated: CAISGGPTTDTQYF. J is TRBJ2-3 and V is TRBV10-3; possibly TRBD2 for D (7 bases). Germline CDR1 and CDR2: ENHRY and SYGVKD. This CDR3 has 14 residues. Trimming shortened V by 6 bases and J by 2 bases, and 12 bases separated the two germline ends.

The chain has TRBV5-6 and TRBJ2-2; 8 nucleotides agree with TRBD1. CDR3 length: 17 amino acids. Per the germline V gene, CDR1 is SGHDT and CDR2 is YYEEEE. The J segment lost 3 bases and the V segment lost 4 bases, leaving 11 bases of the junction unmatched. In DNA form, the CDR3 reads TGTGCCAGCAGCGTTCGTGACAGGGGCCCATACACCGGGGAGCTGTTTTTT. This gives the protein CASSVRDRGPYTGELFF.

The rearrangement joins TRBV5-1 to TRBJ2-7, with 9 bases identical to TRBD2. Germline trimming cut 3 bases from V and 2 bases from J; bases unmatched to any gene: 6. Per germline, CDR1 SGHRS and CDR2 YFSETQ. The CDR3 spans 15 residues. The CDR3 loop is CASSSQREAPYEQYF. DNA for the CDR3: TGCGCCAGCAGCTCCCAGCGGGAGGCTCCCTACGAGCAGTACTTC.

The chain is built from TRBV28 and TRBJ1-2; 10 positions agree with TRBD1. V shed 2 bases and J 8 bases; nucleotides not matched to a gene: 5. Germline V lookup: CDR1 MDHEN, CDR2 SYDVKM. The CDR3 has 14 residues. This chain's CDR3 is CASSLAGTGVGYTF. CDR3 nucleotides: TGTGCCAGCAGTTTAGCTGGGACAGGGGTCGGCTACACCTTC.

V usage is TRBV19 and J usage is TRBJ2-2; no reliable D call. From germline, CDR1 is LNHDA and CDR2 SQIVND (reference sequence). The germline V and J ends were trimmed by 7 bases and 1 base, with 1 base remaining between them. The CDR3 runs to 11 residues. CDR3 loop: CASKNTGELFF. In DNA, the CDR3 is TGTGCCAGTAAGAACACCGGGGAGCTGTTTTTT.

The chain has TRBV7-2 and TRBJ2-3; D is possibly TRBD2 (6 bases). V was cut by 3 bases and J by 5 bases, with 12 bases left in between. Germline V CDR1 and CDR2: SGHTA, FQGNSA. The CDR3 consists of 14 residues. CDR3: CASSLVGGGDTQYF. CDR3 coding DNA: TGTGCCAGCAGCTTGGTCGGGGGTGGAGATACGCAGTATTTT.

This chain uses TRBV5-8 with TRBJ1-2; the D gene is possibly TRBD1 (5 bases). V lost 1 base to trimming and J lost 8 bases, with 15 bases between them. This CDR3 has 14 residues. Germline lookup yields CDR1 SGHTS and CDR2 YDEGEE. CDR3 DNA: TGTGCCAGCAGCTTGTCCGGGGCTACTATGGGCTACACCTTC. This codes for CASSLSGATMGYTF.

V usage is TRBV6-5 and J usage is TRBJ2-7, with unresolved D. The CDR3 is made up of 13 amino acids. From germline, CDR1 is MNHEY and CDR2 SVGAGI. V was shortened by 5 bases and J by 3 bases, with 11 bases between the two germline ends. The CDR3 sequence: CASSPSPYYEQYF. The CDR3 nucleotides are TGTGCCAGCAGTCCAAGTCCCTACTACGAGCAGTACTTC.

The V call is TRBV30, the J call TRBJ1-1, with D unclear. CDR3 length: 13 residues. The V end was cut by 0 bases, the J end by 8 bases, with 13 bases between. Germline V CDR1 and CDR2: GTSNPN, SVGIG (reference sequence). The CDR3 sequence: CAWSVFSGSEAFF. In DNA form, the CDR3 reads TGTGCCTGGAGTGTATTTTCAGGCTCCGAAGCTTTCTTT.